This T cell receptor (beta chain) was documented in a study of T-cell memory formation after mild COVID-19. Findings of the study overall: Largely, contracting CD4+ clones fell within CM and EM, and contracting CD8+ clones within EMRA. Second-wave clones that peaked on day 37 lacked confirmed SARS-CoV-2 specificity.

Between the trimmed V and J ends, which lost 6 bases and 1 base, there was a span of 18 bases. The length of the CDR3 is 16 residues. On this clonotype: The antigen remains undetermined.

TCRdb re-called the 5' RACE reads through MiXCR, storing one row per CDR3 protein. The data contain 400,000 to 500,000 distinct CDR3 sequences, more than 15% of them singletons. The V and J genes are TRBV12-3 or TRBV12-4 and TRBJ1-1; D is possibly TRBD1 (6 bases). The sample was PBMCs or a T cell subset sorted from them (not recorded which). This clonotype was obtained from a man between 18 and 35 years old who had mild COVID-19 (a few samples of this study predate the infection). Cell type and time point are not known. The CDR3 region has the DNA TGTGCCAGCAGACCAGGGGCTGGACGGAAGAACACTGAAGCTTTCTTT. Translated: CASRPGAGRKNTEAFF.